The clone carrying this T cell receptor (beta chain) occurred many times. The target antigen is unknown. Noted time point: newly diagnosed GD, antithyroid drugs for less than 3 months. Making the TCR library involved RNA that had been extracted from PBMCs. The entry originates in a study of regulatory T cells in long-lasting Graves disease. General study results and limits: Gene preferences differed: TRBV28, TRBJ1-2, TRBJ2-5 in persistent cases. Authors noted too few samples as a limitation. Compared with new cases, persistent Graves' patients showed reduced TCR diversity.

The CDR3 spans 14 residues. Germline V lookup: CDR1 ENHRY, CDR2 SYGVKD. V dropped 0 bases and J dropped 1 base, with 5 bases sitting between them. Relying on iRepertoire HTBI primers and Arm-PCR of CDR3 regions, the team built TCR beta libraries. TCRdb re-called the multiplex PCR reads through MiXCR, storing one row per CDR3 protein. The data contain approximately 210,000 distinct CDR3 sequences, roughly 18% of them singletons. The specimen comprised peripheral blood mononuclear cells (PBMCs), sampled at new diagnosis, from a patient treated with antithyroid drugs. The chain links TRBV10-3 to TRBJ2-3; D gene unclear. The TCR originated in a female donor with Graves disease. The CDR3 DNA follows: TGTGCCATCAGTGAGTCCACGGGCACAGATACGCAGTATTTT. Translating it yields CAISESTGTDTQYF.